The 23 T cell receptor beta chains reported below all come from one sample, sequenced in a study of human thymus T cells. Assay: immunoSEQ multiplex PCR; the TCRdb copy retains only in-frame clones and omits some. Of about 78,000 clones in the sample, around 96% were seen once. In corrective heart surgery, resections were taken, and these provided the thymus tissue. The sequenced sample consisted of thymus tissue. These receptors all come from a boy in the first two years of life with a congenital heart defect but otherwise immunologically healthy.

V usage is TRBV29-1 and J usage is TRBJ2-3; TRBD2 might be the D (5 bases). The CDR3 runs to 16 residues. V gave up 8 bases and J gave up 0 bases, with 21 bases separating them. Germline CDR1 and CDR2: SQVTM and ANQGSEA. CDR3 DNA sequence: TGCAGCTCCCGAGGAAAGCGGAGGTCTAGCACAGATACGCAGTATTTT. This encodes CSSRGKRRSSTDTQYF.

The V and J genes are TRBV4-2 and TRBJ2-1; D gene ambiguous. The CDR3 runs to 17 residues. V lost 2 bases and J 7 bases, leaving 21 bases between the germline ends. CDR1 and CDR2 from the germline V gene are LGHNA and YNFKEQ. CDR3 protein: CASSQYPSVAKGNEQFF. The CDR3 bases are TGTGCCAGCAGCCAATACCCATCGGTGGCAAAGGGAAATGAGCAGTTCTTC.

V usage is TRBV29-1 and J usage is TRBJ1-2; maybe TRBD1 (5 bases). Between the trimmed V and J ends, which lost 5 bases and 8 bases, there was a span of 30 bases. This CDR3 spans 17 amino acids. The germline CDR1 and CDR2 sequences are SQVTM and ANQGSEA. The CDR3 DNA is TGCAGCGTTTGTTGCCGGGGTAGTCGGACAAACCGGGGGGGCTACACCTTC. This gives the protein CSVCCRGSRTNRGGYTF. The whole variable domain, filled in from reference TRBV29-1 and TRBJ1-2, reads SAVISQKPSRDICQRGTSLTIQCQVDSQVTMMFWYRQQPGQSLTLIATANQGSEATYESGFVIDKFPISRPNLTFSTLTVSNMSPEDSSIYLCSVCCRGSRTNRGGYTFGSGTRLTVV.

This chain connects TRBV18 to TRBJ1-5; TRBD1 matches 7 bases. Germline V lookup: CDR1 KGHSH, CDR2 LQKENI. The CDR3 totals 19 residues. Trimming at V came to 5 bases and at J to 0 bases, leaving 16 bases not matched to a gene. The DNA of the CDR3 is TGTGCCAGCTCAAGCGGCTGCGAGGGGGCTAATTGTAGCAATCAGCCCCAGCATTTT. Amino acids: CASSSGCEGANCSNQPQHF. Using reference TRBV18 and TRBJ1-5 for the parts outside the CDR3, the full variable domain is NAGVMQNPRHLVRRRGQEARLRCSPMKGHSHVYWYRQLPEEGLKFMVYLQKENIIDESGMPKERFSAEFPKEGPSILRIQQVVRGDSAAYFCASSSGCEGANCSNQPQHFGDGTRLSIL.

The V call is TRBV12-5, the J call TRBJ2-7; D is uncertain. This CDR3 contains 12 residues. The V gene's germline CDR1 is LGHNT and CDR2 FRNRAP. V shed 5 bases and J shed 2 bases, with 7 bases lying between them. The CDR3 here is CASGLGPYEQYF. For the CDR3, the DNA is TGTGCTAGTGGTCTTGGCCCCTACGAGCAGTACTTC.

J is TRBJ2-2 and V is TRBV7-9; D remains ambiguous. Between the trimmed V and J ends, which lost 3 bases and 3 bases, there was a span of 17 bases. CDR1 and CDR2 (germline): SEHNR, FQNEAQ (reference sequence). The CDR3 runs 17 residues. CDR3 loop: CASSLEGGDLDTGELFF. The CDR3 DNA follows: TGTGCCAGCAGCTTGGAAGGTGGCGACCTAGACACCGGGGAGCTGTTTTTT.

The chain recombines TRBV6-1 with TRBJ2-2; TRBD1 is a possible D gene (6 bases). The CDR3 covers 20 residues. Per germline, CDR1 MNHNS and CDR2 SASEGT. The ends were cut back, 1 base at V and 4 bases at J, with 25 bases in the middle. The CDR3 DNA reads TGTGCCAGCAGTGAAGTTTTTGGGGGCATTAGCCCTAGGGGCACCGGGGAGCTGTTTTTT. Protein product: CASSEVFGGISPRGTGELFF.

This clone is a singleton in its sample. The rearrangement joins TRBV5-1 to TRBJ2-5, with 10 bases identical to TRBD2. This CDR3 spans 18 amino acids. Germline values: CDR1 SGHRS, CDR2 YFSETQ. V trimming: 3 bases; J trimming: 0 bases; junction bases outside the gene matches: 11. CDR3 in DNA: TGCGCCAGCAGCTCCGGACGGGTAGCGGGGGGCTACCAAGAGACCCAGTACTTC. Its protein is CASSSGRVAGGYQETQYF. Looking up the rest from reference TRBV5-1 and TRBJ2-5 gives the full variable domain: KAGVTQTPRYLIKTRGQQVTLSCSPISGHRSVSWYQQTPGQGLQFLFEYFSETQRNKGNFPGRFSGRQFSNSRSEMNVSTLELGDSALYLCASSSGRVAGGYQETQYFGPGTRLLVL.

This chain links TRBV5-4 with TRBJ1-1; D is ambiguous. V was clipped by 5 bases and J by 3 bases, with 14 bases between them. This CDR3 has 14 residues. Germline assignment: CDR1 SGHNT and CDR2 YYREEE (reference sequence). In DNA form, the CDR3 reads TGTGCCAGCAGGCAACGTGGGTTTTACACTGAAGCTTTCTTT. Its translation: CASRQRGFYTEAFF. The entire variable domain, with the rest obtained from reference TRBV5-4 and TRBJ1-1, is as follows: ETGVTQSPTHLIKTRGQQVTLRCSSQSGHNTVSWYQQALGQGPQFIFQYYREEENGRGNFPPRFSGLQFPNYSSELNVNALELDDSALYLCASRQRGFYTEAFFGQGTRLTVV.

V gene TRBV19 combines with J gene TRBJ2-1; D ambiguous. Germline-derived CDR1 and CDR2 are LNHDA and SQIVND (reference sequence). V shed 6 bases and J shed 7 bases, with 16 bases lying between them. The CDR3 is made up of 14 amino acids. The CDR3 reads CASREGYVRNEQFF. As DNA, the CDR3 is TGTGCCAGTAGGGAAGGGTATGTAAGGAATGAGCAGTTCTTC.

V gene TRBV7-4 combines with J gene TRBJ2-4; 13 positions match TRBD2. The CDR3 contains 15 residues. V was pared by 7 bases and J by 7 bases, with 7 bases of the junction left unmatched. The V gene's germline CDR1 is SGHVT and CDR2 SQSDAQ. The CDR3 region has the DNA TGTGCCAGCAACCGGACTAGCGGGAGCCCCAACATTCAGTACTTC. Residues: CASNRTSGSPNIQYF.

The V and J genes are TRBV19 and TRBJ2-5; TRBD1 aligns across 7 bases. The CDR3 sequence is 15 residues long. The germline V gene has CDR1 LNHDA and CDR2 SQIVND (reference sequence). Trimming cost V 1 base and J 1 base; bases outside gene matches: 3. The CDR3 sequence is CASSIARGPQETQYF. The CDR3 DNA is TGTGCCAGTAGTATAGCAAGGGGGCCCCAAGAGACCCAGTACTTC.

The V gene is TRBV19, the J gene TRBJ2-7; possibly TRBD1 for D (5 bases). The germline gives CDR1 LNHDA, CDR2 SQIVND (reference sequence). The CDR3 consists of 14 residues. V lost 6 bases to trimming and J lost 0 bases, with 12 bases between them. For the CDR3, the DNA is TGTGCCAGTAGCGGACAATACCCCTCCTACGAGCAGTACTTC. It translates to CASSGQYPSYEQYF. The variable domain in full, with the rest retrieved from reference TRBV19 and TRBJ2-7, is DGGITQSPKYLFRKEGQNVTLSCEQNLNHDAMYWYRQDPGQGLRLIYYSQIVNDFQKGDIAEGYSVSREKKESFPLTVTSAQKNPTAFYLCASSGQYPSYEQYFGPGTRLTVT.

The chain uses TRBV18 and TRBJ1-3; perhaps TRBD1 as D (6 bases). The CDR3 consists of 17 residues. The V gene's germline CDR1 is KGHSH and CDR2 LQKENI. The ends were cut back, 2 bases at V and 0 bases at J, with 14 bases in the middle. The CDR3 sequence: CASSPNRQATSGNTIYF. The DNA for the CDR3 is TGTGCCAGCTCACCAAATCGACAGGCGACCTCTGGAAACACCATATATTTT.

This chain's CDR3 is CASSIAANPGLSFSYEQYF. The CDR3 DNA sequence: TGTGCCAGTAGTATAGCCGCCAACCCGGGACTCTCCTTCTCCTACGAGCAGTACTTC. This sequence joins TRBV19 and TRBJ2-7; D might be TRBD2 (6 bases). Germline lookup yields CDR1 LNHDA and CDR2 SQIVND (reference sequence). This CDR3 has 19 residues. The V end was cut by 1 base, the J end by 0 bases, with 22 bases between.

The chain links TRBV4-1 to TRBJ1-1; no firm D call. CDR1 MGHRA and CDR2 YSYEKL come from the germline V gene. The CDR3 consists of 16 residues. V shed 2 bases and J shed 0 bases, with 13 bases lying between them. CDR3 sequence reads: CASSQKGHDMNTEAFF. CDR3 DNA: TGCGCCAGCAGCCAAAAGGGCCATGACATGAACACTGAAGCTTTCTTT.

J is TRBJ2-2 and V is TRBV19; D not resolved. The V end was cut by 3 bases, the J end by 1 base, with 9 bases between. Germline CDR1 reads LNHDA; CDR2 reads SQIVND (reference sequence). The CDR3 is 15 amino acids. This chain's CDR3 is CASSIRGENTGELFF. In nucleotides, the CDR3 is TGTGCCAGTAGTATTCGTGGGGAGAACACCGGGGAGCTGTTTTTT.

The V gene is TRBV5-1, the J gene TRBJ2-1, with D perhaps given as TRBD1 or TRBD2 (5 bases each). V was cut by 3 bases and J by 4 bases, with 11 bases left in between. This CDR3 spans 14 amino acids. Germline V gene sequence: CDR1 SGHRS, CDR2 YFSETQ. The DNA of the CDR3 is TGCGCCAGCAGCTCCGGGACGGAGTACAATGAGCAGTTCTTC. Encoded protein: CASSSGTEYNEQFF.

The chain recombines TRBV19 with TRBJ2-7, with 14 bases fitting TRBD2. Germline CDR1 is LNHDA and CDR2 is SQIVND (reference sequence). CDR3 length: 15 residues. With 3 bases clipped from V and 2 bases from J, the junction kept 0 bases outside the gene matches. The CDR3 sequence: CASSMGLAGAYEQYF. DNA for the CDR3: TGTGCCAGTAGTATGGGACTAGCGGGAGCCTACGAGCAGTACTTC.

This chain links TRBV28 with TRBJ2-5, with D possibly being TRBD2 (5 bases). The V end was cut by 7 bases, the J end by 1 base, with 16 bases between. CDR3 size: 15 residues. Per the germline V gene, CDR1 is MDHEN and CDR2 is SYDVKM. CDR3: CASTWTGRGQETQYF. CDR3 bases: TGTGCCAGCACCTGGACTGGCCGAGGCCAAGAGACCCAGTACTTC.

This clone was recorded once. The chain is built from TRBV28 and TRBJ2-1; D remains ambiguous. This CDR3 is 13 amino acids long. Germline CDR1 and CDR2: MDHEN and SYDVKM. Trimming cost V 6 bases and J 1 base, with 7 bases left between them. The CDR3 loop reads CASRKESYNEQFF. The DNA for the CDR3 is TGTGCCAGCAGAAAAGAGTCCTACAATGAGCAGTTCTTC.

The chain recombines TRBV30 with TRBJ2-7, with D perhaps being TRBD1 or TRBD2 (6 bases each). The CDR3 runs 13 residues. Germline CDR1 reads GTSNPN; CDR2 reads SVGIG (reference sequence). Trimming stripped 2 bases from V and 7 bases from J, with 15 bases between. The CDR3 sequence is CAWSFSGGWEQYF. In DNA, the CDR3 is TGTGCCTGGAGTTTTTCCGGGGGCTGGGAGCAGTACTTC.

The chain couples TRBV15 to TRBJ2-2; no clear D. V lost 4 bases and J 8 bases, leaving 17 bases between the germline ends. Germline CDR1 and CDR2: LNHNV and YYDKDF (reference sequence). The CDR3 has 15 amino acids. The CDR3 protein is CATSIWPESMGELFF. The CDR3 DNA sequence: TGTGCCACCAGCATTTGGCCCGAGTCTATGGGGGAGCTGTTTTTT.